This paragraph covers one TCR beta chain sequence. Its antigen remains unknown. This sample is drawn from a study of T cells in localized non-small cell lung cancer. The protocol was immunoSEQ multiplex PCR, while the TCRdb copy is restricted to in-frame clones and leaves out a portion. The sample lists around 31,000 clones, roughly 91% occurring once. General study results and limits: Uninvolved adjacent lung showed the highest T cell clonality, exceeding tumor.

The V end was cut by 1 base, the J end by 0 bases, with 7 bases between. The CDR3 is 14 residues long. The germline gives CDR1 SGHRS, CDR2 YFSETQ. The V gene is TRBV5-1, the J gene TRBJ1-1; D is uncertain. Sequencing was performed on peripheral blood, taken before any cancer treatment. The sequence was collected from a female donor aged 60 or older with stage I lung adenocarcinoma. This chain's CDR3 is CASSLREMNTEAFF. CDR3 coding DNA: TGCGCCAGCAGCTTGAGGGAGATGAACACTGAAGCTTTCTTT.